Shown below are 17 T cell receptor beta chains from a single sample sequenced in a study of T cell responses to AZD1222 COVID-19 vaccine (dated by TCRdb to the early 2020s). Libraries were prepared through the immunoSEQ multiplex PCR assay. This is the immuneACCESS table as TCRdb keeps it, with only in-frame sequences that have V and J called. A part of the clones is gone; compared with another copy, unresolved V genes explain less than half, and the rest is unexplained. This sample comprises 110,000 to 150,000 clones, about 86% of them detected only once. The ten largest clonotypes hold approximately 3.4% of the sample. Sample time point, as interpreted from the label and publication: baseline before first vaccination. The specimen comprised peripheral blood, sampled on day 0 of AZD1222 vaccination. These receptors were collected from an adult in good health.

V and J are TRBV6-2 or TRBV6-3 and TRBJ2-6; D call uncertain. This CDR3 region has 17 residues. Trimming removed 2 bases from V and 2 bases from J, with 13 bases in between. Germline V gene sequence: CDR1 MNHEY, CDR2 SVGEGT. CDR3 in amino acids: CASSYRTPGAGANVLTF. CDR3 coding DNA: TGTGCCAGCAGTTACCGGACCCCCGGAGCTGGGGCCAACGTCCTGACTTTC.

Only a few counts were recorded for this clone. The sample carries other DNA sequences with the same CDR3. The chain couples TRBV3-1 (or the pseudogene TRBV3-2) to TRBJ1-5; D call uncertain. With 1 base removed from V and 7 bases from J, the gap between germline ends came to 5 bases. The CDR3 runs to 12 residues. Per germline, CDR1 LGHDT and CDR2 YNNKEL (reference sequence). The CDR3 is CASSQGEQPQHF. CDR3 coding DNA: TGTGCCAGCAGCCAAGGGGAACAGCCCCAGCATTTT.

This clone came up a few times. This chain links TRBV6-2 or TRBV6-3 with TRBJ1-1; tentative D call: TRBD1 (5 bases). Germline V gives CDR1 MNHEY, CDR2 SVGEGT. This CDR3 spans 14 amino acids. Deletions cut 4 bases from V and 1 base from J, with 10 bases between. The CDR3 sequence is CASSWQRGNTEAFF. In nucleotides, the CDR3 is TGTGCCAGCAGTTGGCAAAGGGGGAACACTGAAGCTTTCTTT.

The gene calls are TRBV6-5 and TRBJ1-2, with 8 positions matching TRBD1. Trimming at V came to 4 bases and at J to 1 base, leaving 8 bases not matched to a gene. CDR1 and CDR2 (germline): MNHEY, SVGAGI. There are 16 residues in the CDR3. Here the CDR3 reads CASSFRTGTFNYGYTF. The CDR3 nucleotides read TGTGCCAGCAGTTTTCGGACAGGGACGTTTAACTATGGCTACACCTTC.

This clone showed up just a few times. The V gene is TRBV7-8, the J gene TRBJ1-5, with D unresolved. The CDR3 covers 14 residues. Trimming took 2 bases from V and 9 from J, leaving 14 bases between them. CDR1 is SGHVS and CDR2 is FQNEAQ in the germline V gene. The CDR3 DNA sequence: TGTGCCAGCAGCTTAAGTAACGGTCAATGGCCCCAGCATTTT. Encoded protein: CASSLSNGQWPQHF. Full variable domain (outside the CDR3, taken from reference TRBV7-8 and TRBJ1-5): GAGVSQSPRYKVAKRGQDVALRCDPISGHVSLFWYQQALGQGPEFLTYFQNEAQLDKSGLPSDRFFAERPEGSVSTLKIQRTQQEDSAVYLCASSLSNGQWPQHFGDGTRLSIL.

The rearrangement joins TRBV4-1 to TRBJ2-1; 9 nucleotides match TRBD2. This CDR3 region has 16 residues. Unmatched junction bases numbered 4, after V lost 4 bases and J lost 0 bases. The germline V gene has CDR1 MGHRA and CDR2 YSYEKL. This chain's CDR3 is CASSPLSGSSYNEQFF. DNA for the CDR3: TGCGCCAGCAGCCCGCTTAGCGGGAGCTCCTACAATGAGCAGTTCTTC.

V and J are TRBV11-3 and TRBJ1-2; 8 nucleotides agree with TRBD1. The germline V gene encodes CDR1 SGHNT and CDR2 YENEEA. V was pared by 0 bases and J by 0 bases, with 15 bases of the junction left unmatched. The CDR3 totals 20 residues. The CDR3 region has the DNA TGTGCCAGCAGCTTAGATTTTGGGGGGACAGGCCAATTTTCTAACTATGGCTACACCTTC. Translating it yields CASSLDFGGTGQFSNYGYTF. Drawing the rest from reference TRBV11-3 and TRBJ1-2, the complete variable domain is EAGVVQSPRYKIIEKKQPVAFWCNPISGHNTLYWYLQNLGQGPELLIRYENEEAVDDSQLPKDRFSAERLKGVDSTLKIQPAELGDSAVYLCASSLDFGGTGQFSNYGYTFGSGTRLTVV.

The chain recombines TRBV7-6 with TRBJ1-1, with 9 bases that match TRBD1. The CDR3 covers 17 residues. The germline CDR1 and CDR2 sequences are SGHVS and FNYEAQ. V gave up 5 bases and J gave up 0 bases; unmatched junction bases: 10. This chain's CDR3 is CASSLVPGQGMNTEAFF. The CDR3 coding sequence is TGTGCCAGCAGCCTAGTCCCGGGACAGGGAATGAACACTGAAGCTTTCTTT.

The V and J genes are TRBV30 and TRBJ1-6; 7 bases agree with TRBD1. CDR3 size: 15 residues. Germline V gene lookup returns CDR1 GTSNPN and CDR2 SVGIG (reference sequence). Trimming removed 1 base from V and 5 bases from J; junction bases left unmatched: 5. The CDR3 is CAWSARDRDNSPLHF. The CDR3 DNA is TGTGCCTGGAGTGCCCGGGACAGAGATAATTCACCCCTCCACTTT.

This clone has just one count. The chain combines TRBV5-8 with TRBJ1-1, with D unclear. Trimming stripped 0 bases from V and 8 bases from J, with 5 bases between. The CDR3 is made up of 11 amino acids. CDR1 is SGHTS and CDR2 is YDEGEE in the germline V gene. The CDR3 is CASSLAQEAFF. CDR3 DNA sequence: TGTGCCAGCAGCTTGGCCCAAGAAGCTTTCTTT.

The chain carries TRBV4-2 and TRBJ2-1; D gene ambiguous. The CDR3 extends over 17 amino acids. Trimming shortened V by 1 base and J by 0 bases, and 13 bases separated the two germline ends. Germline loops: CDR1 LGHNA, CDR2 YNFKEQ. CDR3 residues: CASSQVSAVSSYNEQFF. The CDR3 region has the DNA TGTGCCAGCAGCCAAGTGTCTGCGGTGAGCTCCTACAATGAGCAGTTCTTC.

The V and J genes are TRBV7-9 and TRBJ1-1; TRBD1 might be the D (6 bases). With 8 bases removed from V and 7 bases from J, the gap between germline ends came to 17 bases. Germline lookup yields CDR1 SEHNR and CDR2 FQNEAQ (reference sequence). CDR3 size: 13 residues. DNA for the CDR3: TGTGCCAGCCTCTCAGGAAGGGGGAGTGAAGCTTTCTTT. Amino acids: CASLSGRGSEAFF.

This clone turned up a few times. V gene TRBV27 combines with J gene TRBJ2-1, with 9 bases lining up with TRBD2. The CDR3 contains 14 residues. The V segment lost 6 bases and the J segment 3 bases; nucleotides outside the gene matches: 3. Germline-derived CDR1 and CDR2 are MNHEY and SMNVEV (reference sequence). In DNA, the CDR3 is TGTGCCAGCAGGGGACTAGCAATCTACAATGAGCAGTTCTTC. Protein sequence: CASRGLAIYNEQFF.

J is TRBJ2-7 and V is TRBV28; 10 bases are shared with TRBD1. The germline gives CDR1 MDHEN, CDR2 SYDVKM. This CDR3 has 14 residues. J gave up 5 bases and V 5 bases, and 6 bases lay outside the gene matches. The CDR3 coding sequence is TGTGCCAGCAGTCTAGGACAGGGGGAAGACGAGCAGTACTTC. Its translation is CASSLGQGEDEQYF.

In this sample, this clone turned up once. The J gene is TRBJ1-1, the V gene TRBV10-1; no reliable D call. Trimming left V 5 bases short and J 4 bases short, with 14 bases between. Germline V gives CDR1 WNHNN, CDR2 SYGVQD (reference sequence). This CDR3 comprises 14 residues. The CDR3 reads CASSKSIAGTEAFF. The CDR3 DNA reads TGCGCCAGCAGTAAGAGTATAGCGGGCACTGAAGCTTTCTTT.

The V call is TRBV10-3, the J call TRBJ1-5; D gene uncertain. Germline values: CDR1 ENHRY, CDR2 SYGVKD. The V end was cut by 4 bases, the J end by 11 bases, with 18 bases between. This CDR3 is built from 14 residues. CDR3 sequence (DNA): TGTGCCATCAGTGCGGGCAGGCCAAATGCGGCCCAGCATTTT. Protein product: CAISAGRPNAAQHF.

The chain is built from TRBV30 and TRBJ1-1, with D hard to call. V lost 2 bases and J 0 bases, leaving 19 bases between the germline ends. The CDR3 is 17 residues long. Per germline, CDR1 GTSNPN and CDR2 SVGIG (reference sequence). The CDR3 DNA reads TGTGCCTGGAGTCGATACCGGGCCCTTACCTTGAACACTGAAGCTTTCTTT. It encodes CAWSRYRALTLNTEAFF. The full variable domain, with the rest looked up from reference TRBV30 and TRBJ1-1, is SQTIHQWPATLVQPVGSPLSLECTVEGTSNPNLYWYRQAAGRGLQLLFYSVGIGQISSEVPQNLSASRPQDRQFILSSKKLLLSDSGFYLCAWSRYRALTLNTEAFFGQGTRLTVV.